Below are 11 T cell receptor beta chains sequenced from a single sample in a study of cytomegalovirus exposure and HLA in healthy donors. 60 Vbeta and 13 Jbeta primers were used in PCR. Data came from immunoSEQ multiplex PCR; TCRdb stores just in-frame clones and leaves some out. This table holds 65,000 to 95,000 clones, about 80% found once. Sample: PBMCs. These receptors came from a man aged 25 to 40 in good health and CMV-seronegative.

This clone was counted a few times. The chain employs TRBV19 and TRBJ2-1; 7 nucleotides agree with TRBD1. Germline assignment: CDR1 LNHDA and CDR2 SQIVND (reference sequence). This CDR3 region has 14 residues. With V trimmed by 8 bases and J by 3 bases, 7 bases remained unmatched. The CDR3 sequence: CASSRQGLYNEQFF. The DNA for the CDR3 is TGTGCCAGTTCTCGACAGGGCCTCTACAATGAGCAGTTCTTC.

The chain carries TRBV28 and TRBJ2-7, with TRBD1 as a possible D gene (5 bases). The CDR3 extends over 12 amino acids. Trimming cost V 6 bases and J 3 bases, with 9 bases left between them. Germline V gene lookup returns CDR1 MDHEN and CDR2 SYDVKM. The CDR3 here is CASRITGYEQYF. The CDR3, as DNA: TGTGCCAGCAGGATAACAGGCTACGAGCAGTACTTC.

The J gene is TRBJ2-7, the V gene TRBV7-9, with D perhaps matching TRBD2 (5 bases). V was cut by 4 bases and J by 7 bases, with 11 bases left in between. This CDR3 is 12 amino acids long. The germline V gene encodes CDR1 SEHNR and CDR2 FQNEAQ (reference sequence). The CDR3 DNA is TGTGCCAGCAGCTGGATGACGGGGGAGCAGTACTTC. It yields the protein CASSWMTGEQYF.

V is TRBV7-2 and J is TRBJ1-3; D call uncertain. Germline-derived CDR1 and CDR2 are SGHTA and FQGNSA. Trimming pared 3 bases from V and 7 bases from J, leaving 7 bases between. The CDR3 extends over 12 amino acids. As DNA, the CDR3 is TGTGCCAGCAGCTTTCCCCTTAACACCATATATTTT. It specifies CASSFPLNTIYF.

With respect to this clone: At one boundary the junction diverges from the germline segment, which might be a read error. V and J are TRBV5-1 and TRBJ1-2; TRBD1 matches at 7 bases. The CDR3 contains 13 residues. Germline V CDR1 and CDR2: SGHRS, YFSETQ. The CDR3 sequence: CASSSDRSYGYPF. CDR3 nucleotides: TGCGCCAGCAGCTCGGACAGGAGCTATGGCTACCCCTTC.

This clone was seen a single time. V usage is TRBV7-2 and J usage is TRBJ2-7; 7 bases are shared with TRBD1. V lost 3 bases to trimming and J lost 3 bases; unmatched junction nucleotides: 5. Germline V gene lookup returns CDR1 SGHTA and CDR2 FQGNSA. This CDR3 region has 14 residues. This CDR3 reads CASSFDRANYEQYF. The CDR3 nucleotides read TGTGCCAGCAGCTTCGACAGGGCCAACTACGAGCAGTACTTC.

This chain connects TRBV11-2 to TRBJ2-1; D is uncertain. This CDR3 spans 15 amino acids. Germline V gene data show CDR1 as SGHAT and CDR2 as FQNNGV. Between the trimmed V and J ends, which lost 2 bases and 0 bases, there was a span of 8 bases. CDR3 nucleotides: TGTGCCAGCAGCTTAAGAACGGTCTCCTACAATGAGCAGTTCTTC. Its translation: CASSLRTVSYNEQFF.

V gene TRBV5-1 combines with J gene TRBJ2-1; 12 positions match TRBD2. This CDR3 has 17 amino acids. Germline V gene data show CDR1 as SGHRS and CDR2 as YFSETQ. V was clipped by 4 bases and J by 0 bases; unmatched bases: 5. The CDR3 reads CASSGLAGGSSYNEQFF. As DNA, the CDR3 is TGCGCCAGCAGCGGGCTAGCGGGGGGGAGCTCCTACAATGAGCAGTTCTTC.

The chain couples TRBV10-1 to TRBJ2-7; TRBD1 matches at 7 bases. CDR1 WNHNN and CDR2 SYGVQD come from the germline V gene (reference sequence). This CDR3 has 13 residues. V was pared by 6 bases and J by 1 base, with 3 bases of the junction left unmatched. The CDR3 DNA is TGCGCCAGCAGCCGGGACAGATCCTACGAGCAGTACTTC. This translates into CASSRDRSYEQYF.

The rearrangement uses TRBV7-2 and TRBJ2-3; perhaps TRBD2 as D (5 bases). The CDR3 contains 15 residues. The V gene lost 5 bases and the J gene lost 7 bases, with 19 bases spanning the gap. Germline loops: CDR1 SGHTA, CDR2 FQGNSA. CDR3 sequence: CASSRAPNEGYTQYF. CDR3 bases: TGTGCCAGCAGCCGGGCGCCCAATGAGGGATATACGCAGTATTTT.

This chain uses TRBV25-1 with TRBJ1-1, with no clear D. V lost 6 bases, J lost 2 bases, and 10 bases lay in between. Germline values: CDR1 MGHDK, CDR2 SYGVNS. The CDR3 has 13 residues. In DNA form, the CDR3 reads TGTGCCAGCAGCCGTTGGGCCAACACTGAAGCTTTCTTT. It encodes CASSRWANTEAFF.